The present T cell receptor (beta chain) was sequenced within a study of metastatic and nonmetastatic thyroid tumors. Across the study: From malignant and benign thyroid patients, repertoires in blood and in tumor or nodule tissue were compared.

Under the authors' procedure: Built for papillary thyroid cancer, a distant-metastasis classifier drew on CDR3 differences across clinicopathological groups. TCRdb re-called the PCR reads via MiXCR. The V and J calls shown here were made by TCRdb, not taken from the authors' results. The sample lists approximately 90,000 clones, 8% to 9.5% occurring once. Details on this clone: Antigen unknown. This may stem from a read error, because a much larger clone lies one nucleotide away.

Whole-study findings and limits: For both blood and tumor, malignant thyroid tumors reportedly showed significantly higher TCR beta diversity than benign nodules did.

The trim removed 4 bases at V and 9 bases at J, leaving 13 bases unmatched. From germline, CDR1 is SGHVS and CDR2 FNYEAQ. The CDR3 totals 17 residues. No treatment of any kind had been given to any patient before thyroid surgery. Input material: blood. The clonotype comes from a female donor with papillary thyroid cancer or a benign thyroid nodule (not recorded which). Some clones in this sample may be carry-over from other donors' samples. The V call is TRBV7-6, the J call TRBJ2-1, with 12 bases matching TRBD2. Written as DNA, the CDR3 is TGTGCCAGCAGCTCCCTTCGGTCTAGCGGGGGGGCAGGTGAGCAGTTCTTC. It encodes CASSSLRSSGGAGEQFF.